These 31 T cell receptor beta chains share one sample of origin, sequenced in a study of T-cell reconstitution after alpha-beta-depleted transplantation in children. Unique molecular identifiers were used to barcode this TCRbeta library. TCRdb used MiXCR to reprocess the PCR reads, holding one entry per CDR3 protein. The sample has some 290,000 distinct CDR3 sequences; approximately 20% are singletons. Specimen: PBMCs, mostly from graft donor cells, collected 180 days after TCRalphabeta/CD19-depleted stem cell transplant. The receptors stem from a male patient under 18 who had a stem cell transplant for acute lymphoblastic leukemia, so the T cells may come from the graft donor.

The table lists this clonotype with a few counts. This chain links TRBV6-1 with TRBJ2-2, with D perhaps TRBD1 (6 bases). The V gene's germline CDR1 is MNHNS and CDR2 SASEGT. V lost 5 bases and J lost 4, with 14 bases in between. The CDR3 extends over 15 amino acids. The chain's CDR3 is CASSPRDKATGELFF. The CDR3 nucleotides are TGTGCCAGCAGTCCCCGGGACAAGGCCACCGGGGAGCTGTTTTTT.

This clonotype has more than one count but fewer than ten. The chain links TRBV2 to TRBJ2-3, with D uncertain. The germline gives CDR1 SNHLY, CDR2 FYNNEI. The CDR3 contains 13 residues. Trimming took off 3 bases at V and 9 bases at J, with 13 bases between the two ends. The CDR3 DNA reads as TGTGCCAGCAGTGAGTCCCCTCTTGACACGCAGTATTTT. This codes for CASSESPLDTQYF.

This chain links TRBV5-1 with TRBJ2-2; a possible D gene is TRBD2 (6 bases). There are 14 residues in the CDR3. Germline assignment: CDR1 SGHRS and CDR2 YFSETQ. With 0 bases removed from V and 7 bases from J, the gap between germline ends came to 10 bases. Here the CDR3 DNA reads TGCGCCAGCAGCTTGGTCGGGAGTGACGGGGAGCTGTTTTTT. As protein: CASSLVGSDGELFF.

This clonotype was seen a handful of times. The genes are TRBV6-5 and TRBJ2-2; D uncertain. CDR3 length equals 12 residues. V shed 3 bases and J shed 7 bases, with 6 bases lying between them. Germline V gives CDR1 MNHEY, CDR2 SVGAGI. The CDR3 is CASSYEVGELFF. DNA for the CDR3: TGTGCCAGCAGTTATGAGGTCGGGGAGCTGTTTTTT.

The chain has TRBV7-9 and TRBJ2-7, with D unresolved. V lost 8 bases and J lost 5, with 7 bases in between. The germline gives CDR1 SEHNR, CDR2 FQNEAQ (reference sequence). The CDR3 spans 10 residues. The CDR3 is CASGLNEQYF. As DNA, the CDR3 is TGTGCCAGCGGATTGAACGAGCAGTACTTC.

The V and J genes are TRBV9 and TRBJ2-2; D assignment may be TRBD1 or TRBD2 (6 bases each). Trimming stripped 0 bases from V and 6 bases from J, with 12 bases between. The germline V gene has CDR1 SGDLS and CDR2 YYNGEE. This CDR3 comprises 15 residues. The DNA for the CDR3 is TGTGCCAGCAGCGTAGGGGGGGCGCACCCCGGGGAGCTGTTTTTT. Amino acid sequence: CASSVGGAHPGELFF.

The chain links TRBV4-2 to TRBJ2-4; 8 nucleotides agree with TRBD2. CDR3 length equals 16 residues. The germline CDR1 and CDR2 sequences are LGHNA and YNFKEQ. V trimming: 0 bases; J trimming: 0 bases; junction bases outside the gene matches: 1. CDR3 loop: CASSQDGTRAKNIQYF. The DNA of the CDR3 is TGTGCCAGCAGCCAAGATGGGACTAGAGCCAAAAACATTCAGTACTTC.

This rearrangement joins TRBV12-3 or TRBV12-4 to TRBJ2-5, with D possibly TRBD2 on 5 matching bases. This CDR3 comprises 16 residues. With 6 bases removed from V and 2 bases from J, the gap between germline ends came to 19 bases. The CDR3 DNA reads as TGTGCCAGCAGGTCTAGCTTAACGGTTCGTCAAGAGACCCAGTACTTC. It encodes CASRSSLTVRQETQYF.

A few counts support this clonotype. This chain joins TRBV4-2 and TRBJ2-1; 8 bases line up with TRBD2. Germline V CDR1 and CDR2: LGHNA, YNFKEQ. The V gene end was trimmed by 4 bases and the J gene end by 1 base; junction bases not matched to a gene: 3. CDR3 length: 15 residues. The CDR3 spells CASSRERESYNEQFF. CDR3 sequence (DNA): TGTGCCAGCAGCCGGGAGCGGGAGTCCTACAATGAGCAGTTCTTC.

This clonotype was detected a few times. V gene TRBV4-1 combines with J gene TRBJ1-3; possibly TRBD1 for D (5 bases). The ends were cut back, 4 bases at V and 3 bases at J, with 13 bases in the middle. The length of the CDR3 is 15 residues. CDR1 MGHRA and CDR2 YSYEKL come from the germline V gene. In DNA, the CDR3 is TGCGCCAGCAGCCTTTTCCTACAGGTTGGAAACACCATATATTTT. Translating it yields CASSLFLQVGNTIYF.

This clonotype appeared a few times. This chain connects TRBV6-5 to TRBJ2-1, with TRBD2 matching 8 bases. Germline V CDR1 and CDR2: MNHEY, SVGAGI. V gave up 4 bases and J gave up 6 bases; unmatched junction bases: 8. The CDR3 covers 15 residues. The CDR3 sequence is CASSWEAGVGNEQFF. In DNA, the CDR3 is TGTGCCAGCAGTTGGGAAGCGGGAGTTGGCAATGAGCAGTTCTTC.

There are a few counts of this clonotype. The chain is built from TRBV7-8 and TRBJ2-1, with 10 nucleotides matching TRBD2. CDR1 and CDR2 from the germline V gene are SGHVS and FQNEAQ. CDR3 length: 17 residues. The V segment lost 3 bases and the J segment 1 base; nucleotides outside the gene matches: 6. This CDR3 is CASSFPLAGTSYNEQFF. CDR3 in DNA: TGTGCCAGCAGCTTCCCACTAGCGGGGACATCCTACAATGAGCAGTTCTTC. Complete variable domain (other parts from reference TRBV7-8 and TRBJ2-1): GAGVSQSPRYKVAKRGQDVALRCDPISGHVSLFWYQQALGQGPEFLTYFQNEAQLDKSGLPSDRFFAERPEGSVSTLKIQRTQQEDSAVYLCASSFPLAGTSYNEQFFGPGTRLTVL.

The chain links TRBV15 to TRBJ2-1, with D perhaps TRBD2 (6 bases). CDR1 and CDR2 (germline): LNHNV, YYDKDF (reference sequence). V shed 5 bases and J shed 3 bases, with 8 bases lying between them. The CDR3 has 13 residues. In DNA, the CDR3 is TGTGCCACCAGCGGGCGGGGCTACAATGAGCAGTTCTTC. The encoded protein is CATSGRGYNEQFF.

This rearrangement joins TRBV9 to TRBJ2-7; 7 bases line up with TRBD2. CDR1 is SGDLS and CDR2 is YYNGEE in the germline V gene. Unmatched junction bases numbered 6, after V lost 0 bases and J lost 6 bases. This CDR3 has 14 residues. This CDR3 is CASSVGTPGGEQYF. CDR3 DNA sequence: TGTGCCAGCAGCGTAGGCACCCCGGGGGGCGAGCAGTACTTC. Drawing the rest from reference TRBV9 and TRBJ2-7, the complete variable domain is DSGVTQTPKHLITATGQRVTLRCSPRSGDLSVYWYQQSLDQGLQFLIQYYNGEERAKGNILERFSAQQFPDLHSELNLSSLELGDSALYFCASSVGTPGGEQYFGPGTRLTVT.

This clonotype occurred a few times. The V gene is TRBV11-1, the J gene TRBJ2-1; 8 bases line up with TRBD1. The CDR3 totals 17 residues. After removal of 1 base from V and 5 bases from J, the junction contained 10 bases not matched to a gene. Germline V CDR1 and CDR2: SGHAT, FQDESV (reference sequence). The CDR3, as DNA: TGTGCCAGCAGCTTAGGGGCAGGGGGCGGGATGGACAATGAGCAGTTCTTC. Translation: CASSLGAGGGMDNEQFF. Variable domain in full (rest from reference TRBV11-1 and TRBJ2-1): EAEVAQSPRYKITEKSQAVAFWCDPISGHATLYWYRQILGQGPELLVQFQDESVVDDSQLPKDRFSAERLKGVDSTLKIQPAELGDSAMYLCASSLGAGGGMDNEQFFGPGTRLTVL.

This clonotype appeared a few times. The germline gene is not matched at one end of the junction; a read error may be the cause. CDR3 amino acids: CASSLGSYRGLAEKKDF. For the CDR3, the DNA is TGTGCCAGCAGTTTAGGGTCTTACAGAGGACTAGCGGAAAAAAAGGACTTC. This chain joins TRBV12-3 or TRBV12-4 and TRBJ2-4; 10 bases agree with TRBD2. The CDR3 totals 17 residues.

In its sample, this clonotype was seen a few times. The chain recombines TRBV11-2 with TRBJ2-6, with TRBD1 identical over 9 bases. Germline loops: CDR1 SGHAT, CDR2 FQNNGV. J lost 0 bases, V lost 5 bases, and 8 bases had no gene match. This CDR3 is built from 18 residues. Written as DNA, the CDR3 is TGTGCCAGCAGCCGAAACCGGGACAGGGACTCTGGGGCCAACGTCCTGACTTTC. Translation gives CASSRNRDRDSGANVLTF.

This clonotype was picked up a small number of times. The V gene is TRBV12-3 or TRBV12-4, the J gene TRBJ2-1; the match to TRBD2 covers 13 bases. The CDR3 has 15 residues. The J segment lost 7 bases and the V segment lost 6 bases, leaving 6 bases of the junction unmatched. The CDR3 coding sequence is TGTGCCAGCAGCGCCGGGACTAGCGGGATGAATGAGCAGTTCTTC. It specifies CASSAGTSGMNEQFF.

The CDR3 sequence: CASSQVSRGTDTQYF. CDR3 nucleotide sequence: TGTGCCAGCAGCCAAGTATCCAGGGGCACAGATACGCAGTATTTT. The chain recombines TRBV7-8 with TRBJ2-3, with D maybe TRBD1 (5 bases). V was cut by 5 bases and J by 1 base, with 13 bases left in between. The germline gives CDR1 SGHVS, CDR2 FQNEAQ. The CDR3 sequence is 15 residues long. Variable domain in full (rest from reference TRBV7-8 and TRBJ2-3): GAGVSQSPRYKVAKRGQDVALRCDPISGHVSLFWYQQALGQGPEFLTYFQNEAQLDKSGLPSDRFFAERPEGSVSTLKIQRTQQEDSAVYLCASSQVSRGTDTQYFGPGTRLTVL.

This clonotype was seen a few times. The V call is TRBV12-3 or TRBV12-4, the J call TRBJ1-3; D perhaps matches TRBD1 (6 bases). The V and J ends lost 7 bases and 1 base respectively, with 14 bases between them. The CDR3 sequence is 15 residues long. The CDR3 spells CASNTGKRSGNTIYF. The DNA for the CDR3 is TGTGCCAGCAATACAGGGAAGAGGTCTGGAAACACCATATATTTT.

The chain is built from TRBV3-1 and TRBJ2-3, with a possible D match to TRBD2 (6 bases). Trimming removed 1 base at V and 4 bases at J, with 9 bases between. The germline CDR1 and CDR2 sequences are LGHDT and YNNKEL (reference sequence). CDR3 length equals 14 residues. The CDR3, as DNA: TGTGCCAGCAGCCAAGTCGGGAGAGCAGATACGCAGTATTTT. Its translation is CASSQVGRADTQYF.

The rearrangement joins TRBV5-1 to TRBJ1-1; no firm D call. Germline V gives CDR1 SGHRS, CDR2 YFSETQ. Trimming took 0 bases from V and 0 from J, leaving 9 bases between them. The CDR3 contains 15 residues. This CDR3 reads CASSLDPDLNTEAFF. CDR3 nucleotide sequence: TGCGCCAGCAGCTTGGACCCGGACCTGAACACTGAAGCTTTCTTT.

The chain links TRBV2 to TRBJ2-1; tentative D call: TRBD1 (6 bases). CDR3 length: 16 residues. Germline CDR1 reads SNHLY; CDR2 reads FYNNEI. V dropped 1 base and J dropped 5 bases, with 15 bases sitting between them. CDR3 coding DNA: TGTGCCAGCAGTGAAGGTCAGGGGTCGATTAACAATGAGCAGTTCTTC. Its protein product is CASSEGQGSINNEQFF. Full variable domain (outside the CDR3, taken from reference TRBV2 and TRBJ2-1): EPEVTQTPSHQVTQMGQEVILRCVPISNHLYFYWYRQILGQKVEFLVSFYNNEISEKSEIFDDQFSVERPDGSNFTLKIRSTKLEDSAMYFCASSEGQGSINNEQFFGPGTRLTVL.

This clonotype has more than one count but fewer than ten. The genes are TRBV10-2 and TRBJ1-6, with 11 bases fitting TRBD1. Germline-derived CDR1 and CDR2 are WSHSY and SAAADI. The junction had 0 bases not matched to a gene; V was cut back by 4 bases and J by 7 bases. The CDR3 runs 14 residues. CDR3 residues: CASSGTGGNSPLHF. The CDR3 region has the DNA TGCGCCAGCAGTGGGACAGGGGGCAATTCACCCCTCCACTTT.

V is TRBV7-3 and J is TRBJ2-1, with 7 bases matching TRBD2. Losses at the gene ends were 5 bases for V and 7 bases for J; bases not matched to a gene: 17. Germline V CDR1 and CDR2: SGHTA, FQGTGA. The CDR3 length is 17 residues. CDR3 in amino acids: CASSPFVGLDRFNEQFF. As DNA, the CDR3 is TGTGCCAGCAGCCCGTTCGTCGGACTAGATCGGTTTAATGAGCAGTTCTTC. The whole variable domain, remainder taken from reference TRBV7-3 and TRBJ2-1, is GAGVSQTPSNKVTEKGKYVELRCDPISGHTALYWYRQSLGQGPEFLIYFQGTGAADDSGLPNDRFFAVRPEGSVSTLKIQRTERGDSAVYLCASSPFVGLDRFNEQFFGPGTRLTVL.

The CDR3 DNA reads TGTGCCAGCAGGGGACAGGGGATCGCGGAGACCCAGTACTTC. Translating it yields CASRGQGIAETQYF. The J gene is TRBJ2-5, the V gene TRBV13, with 10 bases fitting TRBD1. Trimming cost V 6 bases and J 5 bases; bases outside gene matches: 6. The CDR3 has 14 amino acids. Germline lookup yields CDR1 PRHDT and CDR2 FYEKMQ (reference sequence).

This clonotype was seen a handful of times. The CDR3 region is CASSSVGGTDTQYF. CDR3 DNA sequence: TGTGCCAGCAGCTCGGTGGGAGGCACAGATACGCAGTATTTT. J is TRBJ2-3 and V is TRBV12-3 or TRBV12-4, with D possibly matching TRBD2 (5 bases). V dropped 6 bases and J dropped 1 base, with 11 bases sitting between them. This CDR3 has 14 residues.

This clonotype was picked up many times. The rearrangement uses TRBV12-3 or TRBV12-4 and TRBJ2-6; D remains ambiguous. This CDR3 has 16 residues. Between the trimmed V and J ends, which lost 9 bases and 0 bases, there was a span of 15 bases. The CDR3: CASSLLKNSGANVLTF. The CDR3 DNA reads as TGTGCCAGTTCCCTCCTTAAAAACTCTGGGGCCAACGTCCTGACTTTC.

The gene calls are TRBV5-6 and TRBJ2-7; D uncertain. Germline-derived CDR1 and CDR2 are SGHDT and YYEEEE. Deletions cut 4 bases from V and 2 bases from J, with 16 bases between. CDR3 length: 15 residues. The CDR3 sequence: CASSLGRPITYEQYF. CDR3 DNA: TGTGCCAGCAGCCTCGGAAGACCGATTACCTACGAGCAGTACTTC. Looking up the rest from reference TRBV5-6 and TRBJ2-7 gives the full variable domain: DAGVTQSPTHLIKTRGQQVTLRCSPKSGHDTVSWYQQALGQGPQFIFQYYEEEERQRGNFPDRFSGHQFPNYSSELNVNALLLGDSALYLCASSLGRPITYEQYFGPGTRLTVT.

The J gene is TRBJ2-1, the V gene TRBV11-1, with TRBD1 matching over 8 bases. The CDR3 covers 14 residues. Germline assignment: CDR1 SGHAT and CDR2 FQDESV (reference sequence). V trimming: 5 bases; J trimming: 6 bases; junction bases outside the gene matches: 6. The CDR3 coding sequence is TGTGCCAGCAGCATGACAGGGGATTTCAATGAGCAGTTCTTC. Amino acid sequence: CASSMTGDFNEQFF.

This chain links TRBV20-1 with TRBJ2-1; D is possibly TRBD2 (6 bases). Germline values: CDR1 DFQATT, CDR2 SNEGSKA (reference sequence). V lost 3 bases and J 7 bases, leaving 10 bases between the germline ends. The CDR3 runs 12 residues. The CDR3 region is CSASFGGNEQFF. CDR3 DNA sequence: TGCAGTGCTAGTTTTGGGGGGAATGAGCAGTTCTTC.